Reported below is one TCR beta chain. Its antigen remains undetermined. Within one base of it there is no much larger clone, and no base qualities were kept. The sequencing machine was an Illumina HiSeq 1500. TCRdb handled the public reads itself, with Q25 trimming in fastp and clone calling in MiXCR, and kept productive beta chains. Entries are consolidated by CDR3 protein sequence, retaining the most common genes and DNA. The sample records around 450,000 distinct CDR3 sequences, around 11% of which are singletons. The ten largest clones represent more than 8.5% of the sample. This sample was taken from a study of T cell repertoires in cytomegalovirus infection (dated by TCRdb to between 2019 and 2020). Looking at the study overall: The HLA type of each donor mattered for the analysis, because public TCR beta signatures pointed to carriage of CMV infection along with the matching HLA type.

General findings and caveats noted by the study authors: Cumulative frequency of public TCR beta family members discriminated carriers of CMV infection plus the relevant HLA type in this cohort and an independent approximately 350-donor cohort. In the ex vivo response, HLA-C-restricted CMV-specific TCR beta clonotypes were dominant, and in two of eight donors the single most frequent clonotype came from this HLA-C-restricted group.

The junction shows trimming of 3 bases on V and 2 bases on J, plus 11 bases between the germline ends. Inclusive of the bounding cysteine and phenylalanine, the CDR3 is 14 residues long. Only the CDR3 DNA stays, 42 bases, in frame from base 1. Per the germline V gene (reference sequence), GTSNPN is the CDR1 and SVGIG is the CDR2. The sample consisted of PBMCs. The chain is encoded by TRBV30 joined to TRBJ2-1; TRBD2 is possibly the D segment (5 matching bases). This TCR was recovered from a human donor in good health (CMV status not recorded). Some clones in this sample may be carry-over from other donors' samples. The sequenced DNA is TGTGCCTGGAGGCTTAGCGTTACCTACAATGAGCAGTTCTTC. Its translation reads: CAWRLSVTYNEQFF.